The clone carrying this T cell receptor beta chain was detected only a few times. Its specificity is unknown. Preparation of the TCRbeta library used unique molecular identifiers. TCRdb recomputed calls from the PCR reads with MiXCR, one row per CDR3 protein. Found here are about 580,000 distinct CDR3 sequences, 25% to 30% of them singletons; the top ten hold 30% to 45%. The data were obtained in a study of T-cell reconstitution after alpha-beta-depleted transplantation in children. Germline CDR1 is SQVTM and CDR2 is ANQGSEA. Unmatched junction bases numbered 6, after V lost 7 bases and J lost 4 bases. The CDR3 runs 12 residues. Study observations and caveats: Day-60 TCRbeta diversity that was high in some patients was derived from surviving recipient T cells and thymic progenitors. Several hundred expanded graft clones reportedly gave rise to the alpha-beta T cells present about two months after transplant.

This chain connects TRBV29-1 to TRBJ1-1; TRBD1 matches 7 bases. This TCR came from a boy younger than two with Wiskott-Aldrich syndrome, due to receive a stem cell transplant. The material sequenced was PBMCs, taken before TCRalphabeta/CD19-depleted stem cell transplant. The CDR3 sequence is CSGHRGGTEAFF. CDR3 sequence (DNA): TGCAGCGGTCACAGGGGCGGCACTGAAGCTTTCTTT. The full variable domain, its missing parts supplied by reference TRBV29-1 and TRBJ1-1, is SAVISQKPSRDICQRGTSLTIQCQVDSQVTMMFWYRQQPGQSLTLIATANQGSEATYESGFVIDKFPISRPNLTFSTLTVSNMSPEDSSIYLCSGHRGGTEAFFGQGTRLTVV.